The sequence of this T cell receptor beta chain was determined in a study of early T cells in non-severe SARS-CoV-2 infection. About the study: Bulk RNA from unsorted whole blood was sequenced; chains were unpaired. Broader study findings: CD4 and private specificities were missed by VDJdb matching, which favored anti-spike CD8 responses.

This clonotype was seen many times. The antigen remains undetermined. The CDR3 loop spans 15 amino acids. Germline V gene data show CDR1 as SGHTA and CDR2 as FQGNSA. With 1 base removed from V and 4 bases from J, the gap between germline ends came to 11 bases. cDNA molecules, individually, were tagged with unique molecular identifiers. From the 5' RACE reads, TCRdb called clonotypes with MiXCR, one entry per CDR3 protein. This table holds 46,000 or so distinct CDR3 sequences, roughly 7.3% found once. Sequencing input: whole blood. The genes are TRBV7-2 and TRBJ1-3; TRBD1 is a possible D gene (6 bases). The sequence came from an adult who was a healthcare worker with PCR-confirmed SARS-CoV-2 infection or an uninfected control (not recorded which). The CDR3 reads CASSLDAGTGNTIYF. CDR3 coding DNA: TGTGCCAGCAGCTTAGATGCTGGGACAGGAAACACCATATATTTT.